What follows describes a single T cell receptor (beta chain). What it binds is unknown. Clones were read by immunoSEQ multiplex PCR, and TCRdb kept only the in-frame ones, dropping some. The sample has some 200,000 clones, around 94% seen once. This sample stems from a study of T cell responses to AZD1222 COVID-19 vaccine. Study conclusions and caveats: The study reported that nearly half of spike-specific TCRs target unmutated variant regions. Just a handful of people given AZD1222 tested seropositive at baseline. A mostly white British donor set with more females was recruited, and clonal diversity was possibly underestimated.

The V and J ends lost 3 bases and 5 bases respectively, with 9 bases between them. The CDR3 loop spans 14 amino acids. Germline CDR1 and CDR2: SGDLS and YYNGEE. The sample was peripheral blood, taken on day 0 of AZD1222 vaccination. The chain uses TRBV9 and TRBJ1-6; D call uncertain. The clonotype was recovered from an adult in good health. CDR3 DNA sequence: TGTGCCAGCAGCGCCCGTTATGATAATTCACCCCTCCACTTT. Its translation is CASSARYDNSPLHF. Based on the CDR3 plus reference TRBV9 and TRBJ1-6, the full variable domain is DSGVTQTPKHLITATGQRVTLRCSPRSGDLSVYWYQQSLDQGLQFLIQYYNGEERAKGNILERFSAQQFPDLHSELNLSSLELGDSALYFCASSARYDNSPLHFGNGTRLTVT.